The clone carrying this T cell receptor beta chain was seen ten or more times. Antigen specificity is unknown. The source of the sample is a study of metastatic and nonmetastatic thyroid tumors. Study-wide background: Repertoire data that came from the blood and tumor or nodule tissue of malignant and benign thyroid patients were compared. Study-level points and caveats: Reported TCR beta diversity, measured in blood and tumor, was significantly higher for malignant thyroid tumors than for benign nodules.

No treatment had been given to any patient before thyroid surgery. This CDR3 comprises 15 residues. The J segment lost 7 bases and the V segment lost 0 bases, leaving 9 bases of the junction unmatched. Germline V CDR1 and CDR2: GTSNPN, SVGIG (reference sequence). TCRdb reanalyzed the PCR reads via MiXCR. The data show about 24,000 clones, roughly 12% seen once. The sequenced sample was blood. The V gene is TRBV30, the J gene TRBJ2-1; TRBD2 matches at 7 bases. The TCR originated in a female donor with papillary thyroid cancer or a benign thyroid nodule (not recorded which). Some clones in this sample may be carry-over from other donors' samples. The CDR3 spells CAWSVGSSGWNEQFF. The CDR3 coding sequence is TGTGCCTGGAGTGTGGGGTCTAGCGGCTGGAATGAGCAGTTCTTC.